This is a list of T cell receptor beta chains from one sample in a study of radiotherapy plus CTLA-4 blockade in lung cancer. TCRdb's table, derived via immunoSEQ multiplex PCR, lists solely in-frame clones and lacks some. The sample shows about 68,000 clones, roughly 85% of them seen only once. The sample consisted of peripheral blood, taken from a patient treated with radiotherapy plus ipilimumab. Source of these receptors: a human donor with non-small cell lung cancer who had a complete response to radiotherapy plus ipilimumab. The CDR3 runs from the conserved cysteine through the conserved F or W.

CDR3: CASSSGDNYGYTF; V: TRBV28; J: TRBJ1-2
CDR3: CASSQAISGGTRGEQYF; V: TRBV7-2; J: TRBJ2-7
CDR3: CAWALGQDEQFF; V: TRBV30; J: TRBJ2-1
CDR3: CASSLQSDTQYF; V: TRBV11-2; J: TRBJ2-3
CDR3: CASPSVRENQETQYF; V: TRBV30; J: TRBJ2-5
CDR3: CASSSKADTQYF; V: TRBV5-1; J: TRBJ2-3
CDR3: CASSLVAWGTDTQYF; V: TRBV7-2; J: TRBJ2-3
CDR3: CASSPPTSWGDTEAFF; V: TRBV13; J: TRBJ1-1
CDR3: CASRPGTSGRNEQFF; V: TRBV28; J: TRBJ2-1
CDR3: CASSLEGRGGEETQYF; V: TRBV5-1; J: TRBJ2-5
CDR3: CASSQIVTGTKLFF; V: TRBV4-3; J: TRBJ1-4
CDR3: CASSLSRGSPHEQFF; V: TRBV27; J: TRBJ2-1
CDR3: CAWSGFRGAFQGNTIYF; V: TRBV30; J: TRBJ1-3
CDR3: CASSLLGSSLSGNEQFF; V: TRBV5-6; J: TRBJ2-1
CDR3: CASSLASGGPGEQYF; V: TRBV5-1; J: TRBJ2-7
CDR3: CASRGPEGTQYF; V: TRBV10-1; J: TRBJ2-5
CDR3: CASSLAPAMNTEAFF; V: TRBV7-2; J: TRBJ1-1
CDR3: CAISESTVTGANVLTF; V: TRBV10-3; J: TRBJ2-6
CDR3: CASSGVGNNEQFF; V: TRBV6-1; J: TRBJ2-1
CDR3: CASSTTSGVETQYF; V: TRBV11-2; J: TRBJ2-5
CDR3: CASRERGAGSSYNEQFF; V: TRBV5-1; J: TRBJ2-1
CDR3: CAWRIGTASGNTIYF; V: TRBV30; J: TRBJ1-3
CDR3: CASKTSGEATGELFF; V: TRBV6-6; J: TRBJ2-2
CDR3: CAISDLSEQYF; V: TRBV10-3; J: TRBJ2-7
CDR3: CASSVGGRGNQPQHF; V: TRBV9; J: TRBJ1-5
CDR3: CASSPTGGADTQYF; V: TRBV7-9; J: TRBJ2-3
CDR3: CASTDWGDNQPQHF; V: TRBV19; J: TRBJ1-5
CDR3: CASSEDSAANQPQHF; V: TRBV2; J: TRBJ1-5
CDR3: CAWSPIAGVYNEQFF; V: TRBV30; J: TRBJ2-1
CDR3: CASSPPRSAGGLGNTEAFF; V: TRBV18; J: TRBJ1-1